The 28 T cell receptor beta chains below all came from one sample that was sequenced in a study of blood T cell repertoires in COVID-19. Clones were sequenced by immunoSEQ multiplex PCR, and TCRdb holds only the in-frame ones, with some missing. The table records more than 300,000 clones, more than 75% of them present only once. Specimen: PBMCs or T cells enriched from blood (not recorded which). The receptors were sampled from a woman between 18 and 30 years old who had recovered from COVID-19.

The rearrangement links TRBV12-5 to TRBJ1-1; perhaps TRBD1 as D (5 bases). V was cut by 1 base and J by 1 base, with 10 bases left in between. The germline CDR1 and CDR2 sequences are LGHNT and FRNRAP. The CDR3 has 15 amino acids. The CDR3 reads CASGLGGVPNTEAFF. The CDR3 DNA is TGTGCTAGTGGTTTGGGGGGGGTCCCGAACACTGAAGCTTTCTTT.

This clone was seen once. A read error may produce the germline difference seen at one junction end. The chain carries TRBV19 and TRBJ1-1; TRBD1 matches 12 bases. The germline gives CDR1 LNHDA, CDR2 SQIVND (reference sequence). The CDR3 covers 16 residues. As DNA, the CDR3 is TGTTCGACGACCCCCCTGGGACAGGGGGCCCCTCCTGAAGCTTTTTTT. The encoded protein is CSTTPLGQGAPPEAFF.

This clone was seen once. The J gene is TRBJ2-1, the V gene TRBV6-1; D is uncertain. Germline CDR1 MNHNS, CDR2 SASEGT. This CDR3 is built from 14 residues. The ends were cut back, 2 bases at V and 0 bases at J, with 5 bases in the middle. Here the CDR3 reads CASSELGSYNEQFF. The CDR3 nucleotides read TGTGCCAGCAGTGAACTAGGCTCCTACAATGAGCAGTTCTTC.

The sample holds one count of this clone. CDR3 nucleotide sequence: TGCGCCAGCAGTCCCCCCGGGATGAGCTATGGCTACACCTTC. It yields the protein CASSPPGMSYGYTF. The chain uses TRBV10-1 and TRBJ1-2, with unresolved D. Germline-derived CDR1 and CDR2 are WNHNN and SYGVQD (reference sequence). Trimming took off 5 bases at V and 4 bases at J, with 14 bases between the two ends. The CDR3 consists of 14 residues.

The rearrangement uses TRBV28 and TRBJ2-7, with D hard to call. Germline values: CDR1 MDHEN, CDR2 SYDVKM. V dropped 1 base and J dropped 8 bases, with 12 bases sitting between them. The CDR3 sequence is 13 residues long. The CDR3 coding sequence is TGTGCCAGCAGTTTATCGGTCCCGCATAAGCAGTACTTC. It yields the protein CASSLSVPHKQYF.

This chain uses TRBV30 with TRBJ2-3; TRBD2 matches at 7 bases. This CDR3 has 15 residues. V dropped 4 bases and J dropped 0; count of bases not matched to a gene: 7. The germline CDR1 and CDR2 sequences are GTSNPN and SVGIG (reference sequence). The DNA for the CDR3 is TGTGCCTGGACCGTTTCGGGGGGTAGCACAGATACGCAGTATTTT. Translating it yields CAWTVSGGSTDTQYF.

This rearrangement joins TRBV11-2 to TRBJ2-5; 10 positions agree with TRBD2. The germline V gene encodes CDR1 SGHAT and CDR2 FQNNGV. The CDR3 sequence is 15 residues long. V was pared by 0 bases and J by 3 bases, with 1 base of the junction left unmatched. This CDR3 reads CASSLDGLAEETQYF. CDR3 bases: TGTGCCAGCAGCTTAGATGGACTAGCGGAAGAGACCCAGTACTTC.

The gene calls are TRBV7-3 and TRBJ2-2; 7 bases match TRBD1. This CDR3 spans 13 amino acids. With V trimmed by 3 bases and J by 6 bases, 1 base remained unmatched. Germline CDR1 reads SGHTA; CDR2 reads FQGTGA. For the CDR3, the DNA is TGTGCCAGCAGCTTCCAGGGGGCCGGGGAGCTGTTTTTT. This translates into CASSFQGAGELFF. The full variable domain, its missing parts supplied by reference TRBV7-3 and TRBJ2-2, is GAGVSQTPSNKVTEKGKYVELRCDPISGHTALYWYRQSLGQGPEFLIYFQGTGAADDSGLPNDRFFAVRPEGSVSTLKIQRTERGDSAVYLCASSFQGAGELFFGEGSRLTVL.

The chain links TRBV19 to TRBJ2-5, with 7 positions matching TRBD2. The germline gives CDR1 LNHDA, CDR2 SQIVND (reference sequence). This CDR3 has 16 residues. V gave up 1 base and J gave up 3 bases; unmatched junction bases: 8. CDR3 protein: CASSIGYGLAEETQYF. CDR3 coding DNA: TGTGCCAGTAGTATAGGTTATGGGCTAGCGGAAGAGACCCAGTACTTC.

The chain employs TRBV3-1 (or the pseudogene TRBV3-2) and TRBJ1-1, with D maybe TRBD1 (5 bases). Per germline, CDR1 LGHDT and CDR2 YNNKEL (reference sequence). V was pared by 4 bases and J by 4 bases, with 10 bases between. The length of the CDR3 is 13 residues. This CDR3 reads CASSLGGVTEAFF. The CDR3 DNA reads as TGTGCCAGCAGCCTCGGGGGGGTCACTGAAGCTTTCTTT.

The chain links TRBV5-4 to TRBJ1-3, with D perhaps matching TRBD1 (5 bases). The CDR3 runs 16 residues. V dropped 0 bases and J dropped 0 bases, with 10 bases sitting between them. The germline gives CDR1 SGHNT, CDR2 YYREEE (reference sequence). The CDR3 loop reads CASSLGQMSSGNTIYF. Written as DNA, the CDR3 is TGTGCCAGCAGCTTGGGACAGATGAGCTCTGGAAACACCATATATTTT.

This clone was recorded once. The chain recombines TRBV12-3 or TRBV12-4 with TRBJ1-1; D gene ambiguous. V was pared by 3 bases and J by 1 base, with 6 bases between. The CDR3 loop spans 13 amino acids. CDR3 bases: TGTGCCAGCAGTTTTACAGCGAACACTGAAGCTTTCTTT. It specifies CASSFTANTEAFF.

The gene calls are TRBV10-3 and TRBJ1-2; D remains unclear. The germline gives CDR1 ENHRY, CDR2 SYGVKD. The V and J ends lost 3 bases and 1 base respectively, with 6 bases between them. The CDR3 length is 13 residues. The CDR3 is CAISDRINYGYTF. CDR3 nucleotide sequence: TGTGCCATCAGTGATCGTATTAACTATGGCTACACCTTC.

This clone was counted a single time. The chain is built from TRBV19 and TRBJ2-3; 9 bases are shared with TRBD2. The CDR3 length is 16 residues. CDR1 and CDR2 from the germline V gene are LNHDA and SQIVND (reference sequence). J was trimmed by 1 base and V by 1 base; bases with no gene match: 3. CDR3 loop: CASSIGASGGTDTQYF. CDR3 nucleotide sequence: TGTGCCAGTAGTATAGGGGCTAGCGGGGGCACAGATACGCAGTATTTT.

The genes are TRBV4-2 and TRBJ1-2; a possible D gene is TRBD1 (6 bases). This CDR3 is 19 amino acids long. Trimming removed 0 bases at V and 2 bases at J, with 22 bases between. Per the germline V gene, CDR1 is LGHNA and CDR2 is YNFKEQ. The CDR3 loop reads CASSQELAGVLGQNYGYTF. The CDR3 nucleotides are TGTGCCAGCAGCCAAGAGCTGGCAGGGGTCTTGGGCCAAAACTATGGCTACACCTTC.

This CDR3 is CASSLSIGTSGTYEQYF. As DNA, the CDR3 is TGCGCCAGCAGCTTGTCCATCGGGACTAGCGGTACCTACGAGCAGTACTTC. V usage is TRBV5-1 and J usage is TRBJ2-7; 11 bases line up with TRBD2. The CDR3 has 17 residues. J gave up 2 bases and V 1 base, and 8 bases lay outside the gene matches. CDR1 is SGHRS, CDR2 YFSETQ, per germline.

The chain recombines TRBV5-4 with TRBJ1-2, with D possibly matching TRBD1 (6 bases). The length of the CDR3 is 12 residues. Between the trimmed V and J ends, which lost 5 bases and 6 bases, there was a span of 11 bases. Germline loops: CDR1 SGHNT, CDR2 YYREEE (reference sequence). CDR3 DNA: TGTGCCAGCAGTCCAGGGGAAGATGGCTACACCTTC. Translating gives CASSPGEDGYTF.

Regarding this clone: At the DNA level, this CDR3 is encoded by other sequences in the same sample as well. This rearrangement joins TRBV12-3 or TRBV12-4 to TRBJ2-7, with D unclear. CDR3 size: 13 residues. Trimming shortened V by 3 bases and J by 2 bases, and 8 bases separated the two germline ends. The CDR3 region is CASSFGGPYEQYF. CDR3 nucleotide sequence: TGTGCCAGCAGTTTTGGCGGCCCCTACGAGCAGTACTTC.

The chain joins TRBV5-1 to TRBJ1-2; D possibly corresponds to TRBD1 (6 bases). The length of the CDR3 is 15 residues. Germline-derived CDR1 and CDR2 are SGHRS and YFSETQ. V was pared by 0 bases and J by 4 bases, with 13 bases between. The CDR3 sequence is CASSLAGTGTYGYTF. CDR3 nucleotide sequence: TGCGCCAGCAGCTTGGCAGGCACAGGGACCTATGGCTACACCTTC.

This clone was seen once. This chain's CDR3 is CASSVERDRITDTQYF. DNA for the CDR3: TGTGCCAGCAGCGTAGAAAGGGACAGAATCACAGATACGCAGTATTTT. This chain uses TRBV9 with TRBJ2-3; 7 nucleotides agree with TRBD1. V trimming: 0 bases; J trimming: 2 bases; junction bases outside the gene matches: 6. Germline CDR1 and CDR2: SGDLS and YYNGEE. This CDR3 is built from 16 residues. Drawing the rest from reference TRBV9 and TRBJ2-3, the complete variable domain is DSGVTQTPKHLITATGQRVTLRCSPRSGDLSVYWYQQSLDQGLQFLIQYYNGEERAKGNILERFSAQQFPDLHSELNLSSLELGDSALYFCASSVERDRITDTQYFGPGTRLTVL.

The DNA of the CDR3 is TGTGCCTGGAGTGTAGAGGAGACCCAGTACTTC. Protein sequence: CAWSVEETQYF. The chain links TRBV30 to TRBJ2-5; D is uncertain. Between the trimmed V and J ends, which lost 0 bases and 5 bases, there was a span of 4 bases. CDR3 length: 11 residues. Germline CDR1 and CDR2: GTSNPN and SVGIG (reference sequence).

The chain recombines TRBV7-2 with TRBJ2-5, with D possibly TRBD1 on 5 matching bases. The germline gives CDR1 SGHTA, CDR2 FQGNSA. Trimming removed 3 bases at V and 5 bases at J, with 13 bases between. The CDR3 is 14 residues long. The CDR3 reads CASSLERGLETQYF. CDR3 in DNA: TGTGCCAGCAGCTTGGAAAGGGGCTTGGAGACCCAGTACTTC.

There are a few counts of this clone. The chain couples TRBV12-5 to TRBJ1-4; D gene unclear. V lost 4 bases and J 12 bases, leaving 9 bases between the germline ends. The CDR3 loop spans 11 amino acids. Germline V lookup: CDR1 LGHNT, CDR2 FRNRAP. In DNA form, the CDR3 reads TGTGCTAGTGGTTCCGCCGAGGAACTGTTTTTT. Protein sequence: CASGSAEELFF.

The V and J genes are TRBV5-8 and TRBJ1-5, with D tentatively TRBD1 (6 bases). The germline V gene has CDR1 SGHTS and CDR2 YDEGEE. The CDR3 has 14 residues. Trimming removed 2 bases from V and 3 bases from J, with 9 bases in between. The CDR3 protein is CASSFQGLNQPQHF. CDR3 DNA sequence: TGTGCCAGCAGCTTCCAGGGGCTCAATCAGCCCCAGCATTTT.

In DNA form, the CDR3 reads TGTGCCAGCAGCTTAGGTTGGAGGGAACAGGACCGTAATCAGCCCCAGCATTTT. This codes for CASSLGWREQDRNQPQHF. The J gene is TRBJ1-5, the V gene TRBV7-2; possible D gene TRBD1, 5 bases. V dropped 1 base and J dropped 4 bases, with 20 bases sitting between them. The V gene's germline CDR1 is SGHTA and CDR2 FQGNSA. The CDR3 runs 18 residues. The whole variable domain, remainder taken from reference TRBV7-2 and TRBJ1-5, is GAGVSQSPSNKVTEKGKDVELRCDPISGHTALYWYRQSLGQGLEFLIYFQGNSAPDKSGLPSDRFSAERTGGSVSTLTIQRTQQEDSAVYLCASSLGWREQDRNQPQHFGDGTRLSIL.

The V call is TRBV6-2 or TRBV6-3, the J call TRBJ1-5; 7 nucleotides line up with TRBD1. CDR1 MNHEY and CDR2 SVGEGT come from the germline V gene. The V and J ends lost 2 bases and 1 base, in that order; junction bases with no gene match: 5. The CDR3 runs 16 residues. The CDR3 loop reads CASSYDRVQSNQPQHF. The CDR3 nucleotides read TGTGCCAGCAGTTACGACAGGGTTCAAAGCAATCAGCCCCAGCATTTT.

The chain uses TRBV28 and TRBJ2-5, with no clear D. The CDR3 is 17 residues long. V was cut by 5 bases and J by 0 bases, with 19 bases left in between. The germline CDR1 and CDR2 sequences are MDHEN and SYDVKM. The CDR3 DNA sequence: TGTGCCAGCAGTCTATCCCCCTGGGTCAGGTACCAAGAGACCCAGTACTTC. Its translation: CASSLSPWVRYQETQYF.

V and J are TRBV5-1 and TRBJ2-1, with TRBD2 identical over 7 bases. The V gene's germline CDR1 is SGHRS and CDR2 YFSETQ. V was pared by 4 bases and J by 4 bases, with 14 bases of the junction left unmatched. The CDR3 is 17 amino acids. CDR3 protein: CASSPEIAGGAYNEQFF. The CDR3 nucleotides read TGCGCCAGCAGCCCGGAGATAGCGGGCGGAGCGTACAATGAGCAGTTCTTC.